This passage covers 28 T cell receptor beta chains from one sample sequenced in a study of cytomegalovirus exposure and HLA in healthy donors. The primer mix had 60 Vbeta and 13 Jbeta primers. Sequenced by immunoSEQ multiplex PCR; TCRdb stores in-frame clones only, minus some. Of about 170,000 clones listed, 75% to 85% are singletons. Material: PBMCs. These receptors were obtained from a woman under 30 in good health and CMV-seronegative.

The rearrangement joins TRBV19 to TRBJ1-2; TRBD1 matches at 7 bases. This CDR3 comprises 14 residues. Germline CDR1 reads LNHDA; CDR2 reads SQIVND (reference sequence). The trim removed 4 bases at V and 4 bases at J, leaving 6 bases unmatched. The CDR3: CASSTQGTVYGYTF. The CDR3 DNA sequence: TGTGCCAGTAGTACCCAGGGGACAGTCTATGGCTACACCTTC.

The chain combines TRBV19 with TRBJ2-3; no clear D. Deletions cut 6 bases from V and 3 bases from J, with 10 bases between. Germline loops: CDR1 LNHDA, CDR2 SQIVND (reference sequence). The CDR3 loop spans 13 amino acids. CDR3 loop: CASSLYSTDTQYF. The CDR3 DNA reads as TGTGCCAGTAGCCTCTATTCAACAGATACGCAGTATTTT.

This clone was recorded once. The chain joins TRBV4-2 to TRBJ1-6; D perhaps matches TRBD1 (5 bases). Germline V lookup: CDR1 LGHNA, CDR2 YNFKEQ. The CDR3 is made up of 18 amino acids. V lost 0 bases to trimming and J lost 0 bases, with 12 bases between them. DNA for the CDR3: TGTGCCAGCAGCCAAGATTATCAGGGAGGCTCCTATAATTCACCCCTCCACTTT. This encodes CASSQDYQGGSYNSPLHF.

This chain connects TRBV6-1 to TRBJ1-1; D gene ambiguous. CDR3 size: 14 residues. The V gene lost 0 bases and the J gene lost 0 bases, with 5 bases spanning the gap. Germline V lookup: CDR1 MNHNS, CDR2 SASEGT. The CDR3 loop is CASSEAPMNTEAFF. The CDR3 nucleotides read TGTGCCAGCAGTGAAGCTCCCATGAACACTGAAGCTTTCTTT.

This chain links TRBV27 with TRBJ2-1; 15 bases align to TRBD2. V lost 5 bases, J lost 5 bases, and 10 bases stayed unmatched. From germline, CDR1 is MNHEY and CDR2 SMNVEV (reference sequence). The CDR3 extends over 18 amino acids. The chain's CDR3 is CASSRWTSGRAFHNEQFF. The CDR3 DNA reads TGTGCCAGCAGTCGCTGGACTAGCGGGAGGGCCTTCCACAATGAGCAGTTCTTC.

The rearrangement joins TRBV5-5 to TRBJ2-7; 11 nucleotides agree with TRBD2. Germline-derived CDR1 and CDR2 are SGHKS and YYEKEE (reference sequence). The CDR3 runs to 14 residues. V shed 3 bases and J 3 bases; nucleotides not matched to a gene: 2. In nucleotides, the CDR3 is TGTGCCAGCAGCTCGGGACTAGCGGTCTACGAGCAGTACTTC. Translation: CASSSGLAVYEQYF.

The V and J genes are TRBV10-3 and TRBJ1-4; D uncertain. The CDR3 loop spans 18 amino acids. CDR1 and CDR2 from the germline V gene are ENHRY and SYGVKD. V lost 5 bases and J 8 bases, leaving 27 bases between the germline ends. The CDR3 region is CAISSRPQVGGKGEKLFF. The CDR3 region has the DNA TGTGCCATCAGTTCGAGACCCCAGGTGGGAGGGAAAGGAGAAAAACTGTTTTTT.

This sequence joins TRBV27 and TRBJ1-1; no clear D. Germline loops: CDR1 MNHEY, CDR2 SMNVEV (reference sequence). The CDR3 has 12 residues. With 3 bases removed from V and 2 bases from J, the gap between germline ends came to 4 bases. CDR3 bases: TGTGCCAGCAGTTTCGGTAACACTGAAGCTTTCTTT. Protein: CASSFGNTEAFF.

The genes are TRBV28 and TRBJ2-7; D is unresolved. The CDR3 spans 13 residues. Germline V gene data show CDR1 as MDHEN and CDR2 as SYDVKM. Between the trimmed V and J ends, which lost 5 bases and 2 bases, there was a span of 10 bases. The CDR3 DNA reads as TGTGCCAGCAGTCTCGTGAGCCCCTACGAGCAGTACTTC. Translated: CASSLVSPYEQYF.

This clone was found once. V is TRBV11-2 and J is TRBJ1-1, with D unclear. The CDR3 is made up of 14 amino acids. Germline assignment: CDR1 SGHAT and CDR2 FQNNGV. With 0 bases removed from V and 5 bases from J, the gap between germline ends came to 10 bases. For the CDR3, the DNA is TGTGCCAGCAGCTTAGACGACTCGAGGACTGAAGCTTTCTTT. Its protein is CASSLDDSRTEAFF.

The genes are TRBV7-8 and TRBJ2-7; 8 bases are a match to TRBD1. The ends lost 5 bases at V and 0 bases at J; junction bases unmatched: 3. This CDR3 is built from 14 residues. Germline loops: CDR1 SGHVS, CDR2 FQNEAQ. The CDR3 sequence: CASSPDRDSYEQYF. CDR3 DNA sequence: TGTGCCAGCAGCCCGGACAGGGACTCCTACGAGCAGTACTTC.

This rearrangement joins TRBV10-3 to TRBJ2-4, with TRBD2 matching over 7 bases. Per the germline V gene, CDR1 is ENHRY and CDR2 is SYGVKD. The CDR3 is 14 residues long. The junction had 5 bases not matched to a gene; V was cut back by 3 bases and J by 6 bases. CDR3: CAISDDLAANIQYF. The CDR3, as DNA: TGTGCCATCAGTGATGATCTAGCGGCAAACATTCAGTACTTC.

The chain couples TRBV5-1 to TRBJ2-7, with 7 bases that match TRBD1. J gave up 4 bases and V 4 bases, and 8 bases lay outside the gene matches. CDR1 SGHRS and CDR2 YFSETQ come from the germline V gene. CDR3 length equals 14 residues. Written as DNA, the CDR3 is TGCGCCAGCAGCACCCAGACAGGGATGTACGAGCAGTACTTC. Its protein is CASSTQTGMYEQYF.

The chain is built from TRBV13 and TRBJ1-5, with 10 positions matching TRBD1. Germline V lookup: CDR1 PRHDT, CDR2 FYEKMQ (reference sequence). Trimming cost V 0 bases and J 8 bases; bases outside gene matches: 7. The CDR3 is made up of 16 amino acids. The CDR3 region has the DNA TGTGCCAGCAGCTTAGGCCGGGGGACAGGGGTGGAGCCCCAGCATTTT. It codes for CASSLGRGTGVEPQHF. Full variable domain (rest looked up from reference TRBV13 and TRBJ1-5): AAGVIQSPRHLIKEKRETATLKCYPIPRHDTVYWYQQGPGQDPQFLISFYEKMQSDKGSIPDRFSAQQFSDYHSELNMSSLELGDSALYFCASSLGRGTGVEPQHFGDGTRLSIL.

The chain links TRBV2 to TRBJ2-7, with 16 bases fitting TRBD2. V gave up 6 bases and J gave up 0 bases; unmatched junction bases: 5. Looked up from germline, CDR1 is SNHLY and CDR2 is FYNNEI. The CDR3 extends over 17 amino acids. CDR3 loop: CASRSGTSGGASYEQYF. The CDR3 DNA sequence: TGTGCCAGCAGATCCGGGACTAGCGGGGGGGCCTCCTACGAGCAGTACTTC.

The V call is TRBV29-1, the J call TRBJ2-5; 7 bases map to TRBD2. J gave up 5 bases and V 3 bases, and 9 bases lay outside the gene matches. CDR1 and CDR2 from the germline V gene are SQVTM and ANQGSEA. The CDR3 loop spans 14 amino acids. Here the CDR3 reads CSVDVAGVGETQYF. CDR3 nucleotides: TGCAGCGTTGACGTGGCGGGGGTGGGGGAGACCCAGTACTTC. Full variable domain (rest looked up from reference TRBV29-1 and TRBJ2-5): SAVISQKPSRDICQRGTSLTIQCQVDSQVTMMFWYRQQPGQSLTLIATANQGSEATYESGFVIDKFPISRPNLTFSTLTVSNMSPEDSSIYLCSVDVAGVGETQYFGPGTRLLVL.

The V and J genes are TRBV5-1 and TRBJ1-2, with 8 bases that match TRBD1. Germline CDR1 SGHRS, CDR2 YFSETQ. The CDR3 is 14 residues long. Losses at the gene ends were 3 bases for V and 7 bases for J; bases not matched to a gene: 8. CDR3 bases: TGCGCCAGCAGCTCAGGGGGCGAGATCGTTGGCTACACCTTC. It specifies CASSSGGEIVGYTF.

The chain joins TRBV19 to TRBJ2-2, with a weak D call TRBD2 (6 bases). Trimming stripped 1 base from V and 7 bases from J, with 19 bases between. From germline, CDR1 is LNHDA and CDR2 SQIVND (reference sequence). The CDR3 runs to 17 residues. CDR3 in amino acids: CASSIGTGTSRDGELFF. The DNA for the CDR3 is TGTGCCAGTAGTATAGGGACCGGAACTAGCCGAGACGGGGAGCTGTTTTTT.

The chain has TRBV4-2 and TRBJ2-7; weak D call: TRBD2 (5 bases). This CDR3 has 15 residues. Germline V gene lookup returns CDR1 LGHNA and CDR2 YNFKEQ. Trimming took 0 bases from V and 1 from J, leaving 10 bases between them. The CDR3 protein is CASSQDFAGSYEQYF. CDR3 in DNA: TGTGCCAGCAGCCAAGATTTTGCGGGTTCCTACGAGCAGTACTTC.

This clone was found once. The chain is built from TRBV5-1 and TRBJ2-3, with TRBD2 matching 7 bases. This CDR3 spans 15 amino acids. V lost 4 bases, J lost 5 bases, and 10 bases stayed unmatched. In germline, CDR1 is SGHRS, CDR2 YFSETQ. CDR3 sequence (DNA): TGCGCCAGCAGCCCCGGAGGCGGGGGTAGAGATACGCAGTATTTT. Amino acids: CASSPGGGGRDTQYF.

The chain links TRBV27 to TRBJ1-3, with TRBD1 matching 9 bases. This CDR3 is built from 15 residues. The V and J ends lost 8 bases and 2 bases, in that order; junction bases with no gene match: 7. Germline assignment: CDR1 MNHEY and CDR2 SMNVEV (reference sequence). The CDR3 here is CASRRQGVPGNTIYF. The DNA of the CDR3 is TGTGCCAGCCGCCGACAGGGGGTGCCTGGAAACACCATATATTTT.

This chain joins TRBV18 and TRBJ1-1; TRBD1 agrees at 9 bases. V lost 3 bases to trimming and J lost 5 bases; unmatched junction nucleotides: 1. The CDR3 is 13 amino acids. In germline, CDR1 is KGHSH, CDR2 LQKENI. The chain's CDR3 is CASSPGTGTEAFF. CDR3 nucleotide sequence: TGTGCCAGCTCACCCGGGACAGGGACTGAAGCTTTCTTT.

This chain links TRBV5-1 with TRBJ1-2, with D perhaps matching TRBD1 (5 bases). The CDR3 runs 14 residues. CDR1 and CDR2 from the germline V gene are SGHRS and YFSETQ. Between the trimmed V and J ends, which lost 3 bases and 1 base, there was a span of 10 bases. In nucleotides, the CDR3 is TGCGCCAGCAGCTGGGGCAGATTTAACTATGGCTACACCTTC. It is translated as CASSWGRFNYGYTF.

The genes are TRBV27 and TRBJ1-6; 7 bases fit TRBD1. Germline V gene sequence: CDR1 MNHEY, CDR2 SMNVEV (reference sequence). The CDR3 runs 17 residues. V dropped 8 bases and J dropped 0; count of bases not matched to a gene: 10. The CDR3 region has the DNA TGTGCCAGCGGACTAAGGGGGCTTAGCTCCTATAATTCACCCCTCCACTTT. Its translation is CASGLRGLSSYNSPLHF.

This clone has more than one count but fewer than ten. The gene calls are TRBV18 and TRBJ2-5, with 7 bases identical to TRBD1. The germline V gene encodes CDR1 KGHSH and CDR2 LQKENI. The CDR3 sequence is 15 residues long. V shed 6 bases and J 1 base; nucleotides not matched to a gene: 8. The CDR3 DNA reads TGTGCCAGCTCGCCGATGACAGGGATCCAAGAGACCCAGTACTTC. Protein sequence: CASSPMTGIQETQYF.

The count of this clone is one. Different DNA sequences within this sample yield the same CDR3. This rearrangement joins TRBV2 to TRBJ2-7, with a possible D match to TRBD2 (6 bases). The CDR3 totals 16 residues. Germline V gives CDR1 SNHLY, CDR2 FYNNEI. Trimming cost V 4 bases and J 4 bases, with 20 bases left between them. The CDR3 DNA reads TGTGCCAGCAGTGTGGTAGCTAGCGACCCTGGATACGAGCAGTACTTC. Its translation: CASSVVASDPGYEQYF. The whole variable domain, remainder taken from reference TRBV2 and TRBJ2-7, is EPEVTQTPSHQVTQMGQEVILRCVPISNHLYFYWYRQILGQKVEFLVSFYNNEISEKSEIFDDQFSVERPDGSNFTLKIRSTKLEDSAMYFCASSVVASDPGYEQYFGPGTRLTVT.

The gene calls are TRBV29-1 and TRBJ2-1; a possible D gene is TRBD2 (5 bases). The V and J ends lost 4 bases and 9 bases respectively, with 19 bases between them. There are 14 residues in the CDR3. Germline CDR1 reads SQVTM; CDR2 reads ANQGSEA. CDR3 residues: CSVVYSGRGGEQFF. The CDR3 nucleotides read TGCAGCGTTGTTTACTCTGGCCGAGGAGGTGAGCAGTTCTTC.

This clone turned up a few times. The chain uses TRBV7-6 and TRBJ1-1; D is possibly TRBD1 (5 bases). Germline lookup yields CDR1 SGHVS and CDR2 FNYEAQ. The V end lost 1 base, the J end lost 3 bases, and 24 bases lay between the germline ends. CDR3 length: 19 amino acids. The CDR3 here is CASSLVPTGPDNKDTEAFF. The CDR3 nucleotides are TGTGCCAGCAGCTTAGTCCCTACCGGACCGGACAATAAAGACACTGAAGCTTTCTTT.